The clone carrying this T cell receptor beta chain was observed a handful of times. The antigen is unknown. The data were obtained in a study of response to subunit inactivated influenza vaccine. Notes on the study in general: Researchers suggested that each seasonal influenza vaccination recruits few new T cells.

Germline V CDR1 and CDR2: SGHTA, FQGNSA. V dropped 5 bases and J dropped 7 bases, with 12 bases sitting between them. The length of the CDR3 is 13 residues. TCRdb passed the RT-PCR reads through MiXCR, listing each CDR3 protein once. The sample comprises around 500,000 distinct CDR3 sequences, approximately 9.9% of which are singletons, and 10% to 15% rests with the top ten. Sequences were derived from PBMCs from blood, sampled more than 35 days after vaccination. The chain has TRBV7-2 and TRBJ1-5, with D possibly TRBD1 on 5 matching bases. The receptor comes from a man aged 50 or older who received an inactivated influenza vaccine. CDR3 protein: CASSRRQGQPQHF. The CDR3, as DNA: TGTGCCAGCAGCCGGCGGCAGGGCCAGCCCCAGCATTTT.